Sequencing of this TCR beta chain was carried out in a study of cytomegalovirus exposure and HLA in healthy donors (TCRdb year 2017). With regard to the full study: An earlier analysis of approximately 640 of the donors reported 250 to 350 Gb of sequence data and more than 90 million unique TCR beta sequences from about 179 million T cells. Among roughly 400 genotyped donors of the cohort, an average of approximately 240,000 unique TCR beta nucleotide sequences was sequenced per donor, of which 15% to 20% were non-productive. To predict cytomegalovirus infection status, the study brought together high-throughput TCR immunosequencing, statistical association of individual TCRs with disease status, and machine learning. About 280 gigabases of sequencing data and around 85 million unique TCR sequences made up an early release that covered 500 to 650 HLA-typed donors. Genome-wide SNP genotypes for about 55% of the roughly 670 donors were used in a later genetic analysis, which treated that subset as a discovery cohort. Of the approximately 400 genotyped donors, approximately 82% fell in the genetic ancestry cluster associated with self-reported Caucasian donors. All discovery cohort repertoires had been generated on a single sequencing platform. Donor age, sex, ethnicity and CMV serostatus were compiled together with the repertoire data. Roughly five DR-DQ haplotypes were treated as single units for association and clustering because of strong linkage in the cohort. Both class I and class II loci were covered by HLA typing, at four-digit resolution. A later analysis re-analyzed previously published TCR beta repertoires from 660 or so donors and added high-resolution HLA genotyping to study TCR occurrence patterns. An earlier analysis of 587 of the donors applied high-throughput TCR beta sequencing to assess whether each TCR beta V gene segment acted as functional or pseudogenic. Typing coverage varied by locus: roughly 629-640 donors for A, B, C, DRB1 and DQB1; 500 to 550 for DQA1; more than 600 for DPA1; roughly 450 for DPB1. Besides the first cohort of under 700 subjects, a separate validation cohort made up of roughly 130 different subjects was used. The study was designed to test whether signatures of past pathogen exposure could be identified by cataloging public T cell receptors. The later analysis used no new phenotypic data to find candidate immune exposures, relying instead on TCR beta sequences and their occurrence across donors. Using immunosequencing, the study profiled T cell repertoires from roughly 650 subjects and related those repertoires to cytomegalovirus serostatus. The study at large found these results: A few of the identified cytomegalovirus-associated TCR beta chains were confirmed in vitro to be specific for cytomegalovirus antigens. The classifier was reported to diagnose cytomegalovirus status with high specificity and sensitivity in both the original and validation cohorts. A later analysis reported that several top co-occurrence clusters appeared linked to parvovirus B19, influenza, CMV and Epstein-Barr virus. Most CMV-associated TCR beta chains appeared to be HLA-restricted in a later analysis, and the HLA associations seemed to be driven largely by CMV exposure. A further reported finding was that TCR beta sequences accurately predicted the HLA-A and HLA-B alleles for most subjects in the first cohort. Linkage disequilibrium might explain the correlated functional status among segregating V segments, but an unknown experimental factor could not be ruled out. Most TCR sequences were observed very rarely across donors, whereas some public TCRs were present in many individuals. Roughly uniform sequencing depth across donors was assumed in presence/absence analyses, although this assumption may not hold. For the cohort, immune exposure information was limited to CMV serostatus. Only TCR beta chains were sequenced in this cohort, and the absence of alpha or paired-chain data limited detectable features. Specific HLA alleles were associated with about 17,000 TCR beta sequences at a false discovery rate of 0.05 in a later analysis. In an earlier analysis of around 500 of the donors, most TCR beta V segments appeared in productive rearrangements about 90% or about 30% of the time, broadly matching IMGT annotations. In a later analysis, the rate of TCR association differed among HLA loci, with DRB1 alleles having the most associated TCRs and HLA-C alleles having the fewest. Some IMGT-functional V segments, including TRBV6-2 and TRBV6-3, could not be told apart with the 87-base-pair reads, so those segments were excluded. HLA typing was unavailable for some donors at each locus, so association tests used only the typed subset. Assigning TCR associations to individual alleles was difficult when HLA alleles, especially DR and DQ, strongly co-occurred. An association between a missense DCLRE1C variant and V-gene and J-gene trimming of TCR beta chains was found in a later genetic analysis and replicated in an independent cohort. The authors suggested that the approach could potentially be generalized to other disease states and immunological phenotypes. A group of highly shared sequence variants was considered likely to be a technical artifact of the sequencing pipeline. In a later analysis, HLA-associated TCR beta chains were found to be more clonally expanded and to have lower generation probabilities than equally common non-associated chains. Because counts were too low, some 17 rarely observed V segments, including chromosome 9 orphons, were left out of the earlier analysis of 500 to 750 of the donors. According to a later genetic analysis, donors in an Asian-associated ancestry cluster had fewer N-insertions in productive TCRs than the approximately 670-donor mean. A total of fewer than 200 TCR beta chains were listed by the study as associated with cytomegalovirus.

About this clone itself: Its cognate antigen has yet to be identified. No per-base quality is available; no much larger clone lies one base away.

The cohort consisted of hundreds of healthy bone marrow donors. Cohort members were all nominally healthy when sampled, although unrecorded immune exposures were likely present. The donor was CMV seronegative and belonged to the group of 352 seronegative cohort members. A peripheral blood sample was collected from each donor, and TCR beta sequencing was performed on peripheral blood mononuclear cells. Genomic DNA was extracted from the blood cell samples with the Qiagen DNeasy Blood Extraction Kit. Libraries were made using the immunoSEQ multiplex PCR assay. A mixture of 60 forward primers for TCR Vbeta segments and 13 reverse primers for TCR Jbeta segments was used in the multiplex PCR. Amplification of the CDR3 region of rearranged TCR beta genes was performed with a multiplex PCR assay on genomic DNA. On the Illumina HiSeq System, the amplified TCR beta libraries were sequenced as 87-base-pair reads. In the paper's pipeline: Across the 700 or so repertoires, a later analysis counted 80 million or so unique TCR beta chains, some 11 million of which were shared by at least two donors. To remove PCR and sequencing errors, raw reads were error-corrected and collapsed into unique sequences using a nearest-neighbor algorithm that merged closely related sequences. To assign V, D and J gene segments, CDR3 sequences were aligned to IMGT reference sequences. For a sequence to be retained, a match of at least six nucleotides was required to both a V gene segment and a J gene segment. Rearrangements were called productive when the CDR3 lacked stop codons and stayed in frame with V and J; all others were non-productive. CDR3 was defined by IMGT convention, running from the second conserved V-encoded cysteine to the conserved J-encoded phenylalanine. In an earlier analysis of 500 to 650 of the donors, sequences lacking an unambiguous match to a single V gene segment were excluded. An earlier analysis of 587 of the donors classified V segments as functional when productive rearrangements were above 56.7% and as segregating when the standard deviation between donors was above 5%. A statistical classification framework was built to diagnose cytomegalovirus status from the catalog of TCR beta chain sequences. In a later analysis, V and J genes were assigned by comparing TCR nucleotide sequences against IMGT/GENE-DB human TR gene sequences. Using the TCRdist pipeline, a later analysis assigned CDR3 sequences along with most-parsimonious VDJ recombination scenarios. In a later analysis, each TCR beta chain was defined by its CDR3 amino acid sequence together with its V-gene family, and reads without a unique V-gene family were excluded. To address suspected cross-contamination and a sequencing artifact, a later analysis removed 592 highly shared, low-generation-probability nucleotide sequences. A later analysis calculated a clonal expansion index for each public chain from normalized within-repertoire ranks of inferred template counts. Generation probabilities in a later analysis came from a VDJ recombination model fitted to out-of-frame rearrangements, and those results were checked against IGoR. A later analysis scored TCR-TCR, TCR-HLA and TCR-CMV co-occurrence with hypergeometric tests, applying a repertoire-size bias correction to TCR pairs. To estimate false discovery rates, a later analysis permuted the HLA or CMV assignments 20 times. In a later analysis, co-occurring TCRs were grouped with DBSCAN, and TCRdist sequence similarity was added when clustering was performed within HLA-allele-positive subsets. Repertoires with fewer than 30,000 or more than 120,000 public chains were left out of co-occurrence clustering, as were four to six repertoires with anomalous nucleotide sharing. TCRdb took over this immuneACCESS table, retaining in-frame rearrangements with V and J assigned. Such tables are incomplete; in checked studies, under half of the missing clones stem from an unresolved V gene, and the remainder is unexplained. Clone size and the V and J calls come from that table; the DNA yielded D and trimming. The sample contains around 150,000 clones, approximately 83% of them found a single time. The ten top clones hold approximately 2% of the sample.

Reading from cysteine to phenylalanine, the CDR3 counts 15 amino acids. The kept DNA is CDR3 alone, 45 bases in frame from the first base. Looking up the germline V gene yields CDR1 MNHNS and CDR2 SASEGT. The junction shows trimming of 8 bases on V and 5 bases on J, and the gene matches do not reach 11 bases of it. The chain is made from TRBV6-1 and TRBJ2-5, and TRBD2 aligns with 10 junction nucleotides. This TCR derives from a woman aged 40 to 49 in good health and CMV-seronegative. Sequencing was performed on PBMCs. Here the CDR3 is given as CASWWLAGVEETQYF. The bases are TGTGCCAGCTGGTGGCTAGCGGGAGTGGAGGAGACCCAGTACTTC.